The TCR beta chain described here comes from a study of T cell clones after liver transplantation. On the study more broadly: In this trial, immunosuppression withdrawal was attempted within 2 years of liver transplant.

Unmatched junction bases numbered 2, after V lost 4 bases and J lost 4 bases. CDR3 length: 12 amino acids. The germline gives CDR1 SQVTM, CDR2 ANQGSEA. The table came from immunoSEQ multiplex PCR; TCRdb's copy has only in-frame clones and leaves some out. The table shows approximately 100,000 clones, with about 86% occurring only once. The chain carries TRBV29-1 and TRBJ2-5; 8 bases align to TRBD1. The clonotype originates from a human patient who received a liver transplant. Some T cells here may be from the graft donor. Sequences were derived from CD4+ T cells from blood, sampled approximately 43 months after liver transplant. The CDR3 region has the DNA TGCAGCGTTGTACAGGGGGGAGAGACCCAGTACTTC. Amino acids: CSVVQGGETQYF.